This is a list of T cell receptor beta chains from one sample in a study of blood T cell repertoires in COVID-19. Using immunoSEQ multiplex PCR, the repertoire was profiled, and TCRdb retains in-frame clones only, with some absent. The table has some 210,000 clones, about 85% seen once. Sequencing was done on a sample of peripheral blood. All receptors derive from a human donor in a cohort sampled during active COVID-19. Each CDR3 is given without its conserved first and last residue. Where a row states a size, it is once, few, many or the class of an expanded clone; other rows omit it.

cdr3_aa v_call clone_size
ASSDPNSGQDYGYT TRBV5-1 NA
ASGRVTEAF TRBV10-2 NA
ASSLSDTEAF TRBV19 NA
ASSYIDRVSNGYT TRBV6-5 NA
ASSPRRAPGELF TRBV18 NA
ASSLVRLTGRSHEQY TRBV11-2 NA
ASGNRGRYTEAF TRBV7-3 few
ATAGDEQF TRBV6-6 few
ASSLAGGFSYNEQF TRBV5-1 NA
ASGQSLNEKLF TRBV19 once
ASSHLTGTSGYNEQF TRBV4-1 NA
ASSPRDRLEAF TRBV27 NA
ASRRQINQPQH TRBV19 NA
ASSLSPGAGNTIY TRBV5-1 few